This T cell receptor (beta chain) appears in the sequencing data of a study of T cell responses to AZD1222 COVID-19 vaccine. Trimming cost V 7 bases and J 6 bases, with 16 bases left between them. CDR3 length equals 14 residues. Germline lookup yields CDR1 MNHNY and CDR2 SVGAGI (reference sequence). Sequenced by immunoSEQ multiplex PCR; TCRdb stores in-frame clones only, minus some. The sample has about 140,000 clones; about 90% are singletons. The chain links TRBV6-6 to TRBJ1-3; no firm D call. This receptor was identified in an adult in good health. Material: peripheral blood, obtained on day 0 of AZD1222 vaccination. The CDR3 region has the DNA TGTGCCAGCAAGGACCCAAGAAGTGAAAACACCATATATTTT. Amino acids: CASKDPRSENTIYF.